One and the same sample provided the 23 T cell receptor beta chains below, sequenced in a study of cytomegalovirus exposure and HLA in healthy donors. Produced via immunoSEQ multiplex PCR; TCRdb's table is partial and in-frame only. The sample contains tens of thousands of clones, 95% of which appear only once. The material sequenced was PBMCs. The source is a woman aged 18-30 years in good health and CMV-seropositive.

The chain employs TRBV5-1 and TRBJ2-3, with TRBD2 matching 9 bases. The V segment lost 0 bases and the J segment 2 bases; nucleotides outside the gene matches: 1. Germline V gives CDR1 SGHRS, CDR2 YFSETQ. The length of the CDR3 is 15 residues. The CDR3 reads CASSLASGATDTQYF. DNA for the CDR3: TGCGCCAGCAGCTTGGCTAGCGGGGCCACAGATACGCAGTATTTT.

V usage is TRBV11-2 and J usage is TRBJ2-4, with 8 nucleotides matching TRBD2. With 0 bases clipped from V and 3 bases from J, the junction kept 4 bases outside the gene matches. This CDR3 contains 16 residues. Germline V gene sequence: CDR1 SGHAT, CDR2 FQNNGV. The CDR3, as DNA: TGTGCCAGCAGCTTAGATAGGAGCGGGGGCAAAAACATTCAGTACTTC. This codes for CASSLDRSGGKNIQYF.

The CDR3: CASSLGLGDTEAFF. The DNA for the CDR3 is TGTGCCAGCAGCTTGGGACTAGGGGACACTGAAGCTTTCTTT. The V gene is TRBV5-6, the J gene TRBJ1-1; D may be TRBD1 (5 bases). In germline, CDR1 is SGHDT, CDR2 YYEEEE. There are 14 residues in the CDR3. The ends were cut back, 0 bases at V and 3 bases at J, with 9 bases in the middle.

This chain links TRBV4-2 with TRBJ1-5; D possibly corresponds to TRBD1 (6 bases). The CDR3 totals 15 residues. CDR1 is LGHNA, CDR2 YNFKEQ, per germline. Trimming cost V 1 base and J 5 bases, with 12 bases left between them. As DNA, the CDR3 is TGTGCCAGCAGCCAAGGAATACAGGGTTATCAGCCCCAGCATTTT. Translating it yields CASSQGIQGYQPQHF.

CDR3 in amino acids: CASFSGGALVTGELFF. The DNA for the CDR3 is TGTGCCAGCTTTAGCGGGGGGGCGTTGGTTACCGGGGAGCTGTTTTTT. J is TRBJ2-2 and V is TRBV19, with 11 bases lining up with TRBD2. The CDR3 sequence is 16 residues long. V shed 9 bases, J shed 5 bases, and the junction held 11 bases outside the gene matches. From germline, CDR1 is LNHDA and CDR2 SQIVND (reference sequence). Together with reference TRBV19 and TRBJ2-2, the CDR3 gives the full variable domain: DGGITQSPKYLFRKEGQNVTLSCEQNLNHDAMYWYRQDPGQGLRLIYYSQIVNDFQKGDIAEGYSVSREKKESFPLTVTSAQKNPTAFYLCASFSGGALVTGELFFGEGSRLTVL.

The chain carries TRBV5-4 and TRBJ2-1; 11 positions agree with TRBD2. CDR3 length: 15 amino acids. Germline V CDR1 and CDR2: SGHNT, YYREEE (reference sequence). The V segment lost 4 bases and the J segment 4 bases; nucleotides outside the gene matches: 4. The CDR3 is CASSQTSGVYNEQFF. The CDR3 DNA is TGTGCCAGCAGCCAGACTAGCGGGGTTTACAATGAGCAGTTCTTC.

This clone was seen a few times. The genes are TRBV4-1 and TRBJ2-4, with 11 positions matching TRBD1. The germline CDR1 and CDR2 sequences are MGHRA and YSYEKL. The CDR3 consists of 17 residues. The V and J ends lost 2 bases and 2 bases, in that order; junction bases with no gene match: 5. CDR3 nucleotide sequence: TGCGCCAGCAGCCAATTGGGACAGGGGGGCTCCAAAAACATTCAGTACTTC. This gives the protein CASSQLGQGGSKNIQYF.

The V call is TRBV5-1, the J call TRBJ2-1, with a possible D match to TRBD2 (5 bases). The CDR3 sequence is 14 residues long. Trimming removed 0 bases from V and 4 bases from J, with 8 bases in between. Germline CDR1 is SGHRS and CDR2 is YFSETQ. In DNA form, the CDR3 reads TGCGCCAGCAGCTTGGAAGCGGCTTACAATGAGCAGTTCTTC. Translating it yields CASSLEAAYNEQFF.

J is TRBJ2-1 and V is TRBV4-1; 9 bases map to TRBD2. Germline V lookup: CDR1 MGHRA, CDR2 YSYEKL. J was trimmed by 3 bases and V by 1 base; bases with no gene match: 4. The CDR3 consists of 16 residues. CDR3 residues: CASSQVRLAVYNEQFF. The CDR3 DNA reads as TGCGCCAGCAGCCAAGTTAGACTAGCGGTCTACAATGAGCAGTTCTTC.

As for this clone: One base separates it from a far larger clone, so it is likely a read error. Additional DNA sequences in this sample encode the identical CDR3. The V and J genes are TRBV5-1 and TRBJ2-2; D not resolved. Germline values: CDR1 SGHRS, CDR2 YFSETQ. The CDR3 loop spans 14 amino acids. V dropped 0 bases and J dropped 4 bases, with 7 bases sitting between them. In DNA, the CDR3 is TGCGCCAGCAGCTTGGCCGTATTCACCGGGGAGCTGTTTTTT. This encodes CASSLAVFTGELFF.

This clone has a single count. The J gene is TRBJ2-7, the V gene TRBV6-5, with 8 bases matching TRBD1. Per germline, CDR1 MNHEY and CDR2 SVGAGI. This CDR3 comprises 14 residues. Trimming at V came to 2 bases and at J to 3 bases, leaving 3 bases not matched to a gene. The CDR3 region has the DNA TGTGCCAGCAGTTACGGACAGGGCCTCTACGAGCAGTACTTC. This encodes CASSYGQGLYEQYF.

This chain links TRBV28 with TRBJ1-6, with TRBD1 as a possible D gene (6 bases). The CDR3 is made up of 15 amino acids. V was clipped by 4 bases and J by 7 bases, with 14 bases between them. Looked up from germline, CDR1 is MDHEN and CDR2 is SYDVKM. The CDR3 protein is CASSSGTSGNSPLHF. CDR3 sequence (DNA): TGTGCCAGCAGTTCCGGGACATCTGGAAATTCACCCCTCCACTTT.

The genes are TRBV7-6 and TRBJ2-7; D remains unclear. The CDR3 contains 13 residues. Germline V lookup: CDR1 SGHVS, CDR2 FNYEAQ. V shed 1 base and J shed 5 bases, with 9 bases lying between them. CDR3 in DNA: TGTGCCAGCAGCTTAGTGTCTCGGGACGAGCAGTACTTC. It codes for CASSLVSRDEQYF.

The rearrangement uses TRBV2 and TRBJ2-7; 11 positions agree with TRBD2. Germline-derived CDR1 and CDR2 are SNHLY and FYNNEI. The J segment lost 7 bases and the V segment lost 4 bases, leaving 9 bases of the junction unmatched. The length of the CDR3 is 15 residues. The CDR3 loop reads CASSVASGRIWEQYF. Written as DNA, the CDR3 is TGTGCCAGCAGTGTGGCTAGCGGGAGGATCTGGGAGCAGTACTTC.

This chain connects TRBV5-1 to TRBJ1-3, with D tentatively TRBD1 (5 bases). V lost 4 bases, J lost 1 base, and 15 bases lay in between. Germline CDR1 and CDR2: SGHRS and YFSETQ. The CDR3 runs 16 residues. CDR3 in DNA: TGCGCCAGCAGCGACGCGGGGGGAACTTCTGGAAACACCATATATTTT. Amino acids: CASSDAGGTSGNTIYF.

This chain joins TRBV5-1 and TRBJ1-4; 7 bases line up with TRBD1. The V gene's germline CDR1 is SGHRS and CDR2 YFSETQ. CDR3 length: 15 amino acids. The trim removed 4 bases at V and 7 bases at J, leaving 10 bases unmatched. The chain's CDR3 is CASSPEGGVGEKLFF. CDR3 in DNA: TGCGCCAGCAGCCCGGAAGGGGGCGTCGGTGAAAAACTGTTTTTT. The entire variable domain, with the rest obtained from reference TRBV5-1 and TRBJ1-4, is as follows: KAGVTQTPRYLIKTRGQQVTLSCSPISGHRSVSWYQQTPGQGLQFLFEYFSETQRNKGNFPGRFSGRQFSNSRSEMNVSTLELGDSALYLCASSPEGGVGEKLFFGSGTQLSVL.

CDR3 DNA sequence: TGTGCCAGCACCCAAATCCGGGTCAGCGGACGTGGGGAGCTGTTTTTT. This translates into CASTQIRVSGRGELFF. The genes are TRBV27 and TRBJ2-2; possibly TRBD2 for D (5 bases). CDR1 and CDR2 (germline): MNHEY, SMNVEV (reference sequence). Trimming stripped 7 bases from V and 8 bases from J, with 23 bases between. The CDR3 is 16 residues long.

The rearrangement uses TRBV29-1 and TRBJ1-5; possibly TRBD1 for D (5 bases). The CDR3 runs 13 residues. Trimming took off 6 bases at V and 4 bases at J, with 13 bases between the two ends. Germline V CDR1 and CDR2: SQVTM, ANQGSEA. The CDR3 reads CSVVVGVNQPQHF. CDR3 in DNA: TGCAGCGTGGTCGTAGGGGTAAATCAGCCCCAGCATTTT. The whole variable domain, remainder taken from reference TRBV29-1 and TRBJ1-5, is SAVISQKPSRDICQRGTSLTIQCQVDSQVTMMFWYRQQPGQSLTLIATANQGSEATYESGFVIDKFPISRPNLTFSTLTVSNMSPEDSSIYLCSVVVGVNQPQHFGDGTRLSIL.

The chain employs TRBV6-5 and TRBJ1-2, with D possibly being TRBD1 (5 bases). CDR3 length: 13 amino acids. V was cut by 8 bases and J by 0 bases, with 10 bases left in between. From germline, CDR1 is MNHEY and CDR2 SVGAGI. CDR3 sequence reads: CASGGGANYGYTF. CDR3 DNA: TGTGCCAGCGGGGGAGGGGCTAACTATGGCTACACCTTC.

The gene calls are TRBV29-1 and TRBJ1-5; D remains ambiguous. Germline V gives CDR1 SQVTM, CDR2 ANQGSEA. With 6 bases removed from V and 10 bases from J, the gap between germline ends came to 10 bases. This CDR3 contains 10 residues. The CDR3: CSVGTFPQHF. CDR3 in DNA: TGCAGCGTCGGTACCTTCCCCCAGCATTTT.

The chain links TRBV5-6 to TRBJ2-7; TRBD1 might be the D (6 bases). V shed 2 bases and J shed 9 bases, with 9 bases lying between them. CDR3 size: 11 residues. Germline V gives CDR1 SGHDT, CDR2 YYEEEE. The CDR3 region is CASSLQGRQYF. CDR3 nucleotide sequence: TGTGCCAGCAGCTTACAGGGCCGGCAGTACTTC. The full variable domain, its missing parts supplied by reference TRBV5-6 and TRBJ2-7, is DAGVTQSPTHLIKTRGQQVTLRCSPKSGHDTVSWYQQALGQGPQFIFQYYEEEERQRGNFPDRFSGHQFPNYSSELNVNALLLGDSALYLCASSLQGRQYFGPGTRLTVT.

The CDR3, as DNA: TGTGCCAGCAGCCAAGCGCTAGCGGGATTCTACGAGCAGTACTTC. This gives the protein CASSQALAGFYEQYF. V is TRBV4-2 and J is TRBJ2-7; TRBD2 matches 9 bases. J was trimmed by 3 bases and V by 1 base; bases with no gene match: 4. The CDR3 is 15 amino acids. Looked up from germline, CDR1 is LGHNA and CDR2 is YNFKEQ.

The chain recombines TRBV15 with TRBJ1-4; D possibly corresponds to TRBD1 (6 bases). Between the trimmed V and J ends, which lost 0 bases and 2 bases, there was a span of 16 bases. The CDR3 is 18 residues long. Germline V gives CDR1 LNHNV, CDR2 YYDKDF (reference sequence). The CDR3 nucleotides read TGTGCCACCAGCAGAGACCCCCAGGGGATAGGGACTAATGAAAAACTGTTTTTT. It specifies CATSRDPQGIGTNEKLFF.